This TCR beta chain derives from a study of blood T cell repertoires in COVID-19. In the study overall: Samples came from the United States, Italy and Spain, spanning acute and convalescent COVID-19. The cDNA or gDNA used as material had been derived from T cells, B-cell-depleted T cells, or PBMCs.

Trimming removed 2 bases at V and 7 bases at J, with 12 bases between. The V gene's germline CDR1 is GTSNPN and CDR2 SVGIG (reference sequence). CDR3 size: 13 residues. Per the study methods: From reference gene primer amplification, estimates of nucleated cell counts were derived. Sequencing used immunoSEQ multiplex PCR; TCRdb keeps in-frame clones, though not all of them. V and J calls and clone size are given by that table; D and trimming were obtained from the DNA. The sample carries about 200,000 clones, 80% to 90% recorded once. This sequence was found in a man aged 55 to 70 who had recovered from COVID-19. The chain has TRBV30 and TRBJ1-5, with D possibly being TRBD1 (6 bases). Material for sequencing was peripheral blood. The CDR3 DNA is TGTGCCTGGAGTAAGGGGGGGAGGCAGCCCCAGCATTTT. It encodes CAWSKGGRQPQHF.